This T cell receptor beta chain was documented in a study of OX40 agonist ivuxolimab in advanced cancers. This clone was counted a few times. The CDR3 spans 15 residues. Unmatched junction bases numbered 5, after V lost 4 bases and J lost 1 base. Looked up from germline, CDR1 is MDHEN and CDR2 is SYDVKM. Profiling relied on immunoSEQ multiplex PCR, and the TCRdb table lists in-frame clones only, not all of them. The table includes more than 35,000 clones, approximately 90% detected once. The rearrangement links TRBV28 to TRBJ1-1; 8 nucleotides match TRBD1. The sequencing used CD4+ or CD8+ T cells sorted from blood, collected in a trial of the OX40 agonist ivuxolimab. The receptor was isolated from an adult with an advanced solid tumor such as melanoma, head and neck, liver or kidney cancer. CDR3 protein: CASSSIGTGNTEAFF. CDR3 DNA sequence: TGTGCCAGCAGTTCCATCGGGACAGGGAACACTGAAGCTTTCTTT.